A single T cell receptor (beta chain) is shown here with its context. Its target is unknown. These data come from a study of blood T cells in healthy people across ages. Study results and limitations: With donor CMV status unknown, expanded clonotype changes were possibly confounded.

The CDR3 consists of 19 residues. Trimming took 2 bases from V and 4 from J; bases not matched to a gene: 16. With a J-beta primer mix and a sample-barcoded 5' primer, a second PCR ran roughly 6 to 11 cycles. TCRdb reanalysed the 5' RACE reads using MiXCR and keeps one entry per CDR3 protein. There are over a million distinct CDR3 sequences in the sample; 35% to 45% occur only once, and under 5% lies in the top ten. Sequencing was done on a sample of blood. J is TRBJ2-2 and V is TRBV12-3 or TRBV12-4; 7 nucleotides align to TRBD2. The source is a woman aged 18 to 35 in good health. The CDR3 DNA reads TGTGCCAGCAGTTTATGGGAGTTTGGGCGGGAGCGGGGCACCGGGGAGCTGTTTTTT. Residues: CASSLWEFGRERGTGELFF.